This T cell receptor (beta chain) was captured by sequencing in a study of blood T cell repertoires in COVID-19. Study-wide background: In each case, the material was cDNA or gDNA derived from T cells, B-cell-depleted T cells, or PBMCs.

The repertoire was sequenced with immunoSEQ multiplex PCR; TCRdb's copy has only in-frame clones and lacks some. Among 210,000 or so clones, 80% to 90% were seen once, and the ten largest hold 3.7%. The ends lost 4 bases at V and 2 bases at J; junction bases unmatched: 8. Germline CDR1 is LNHDA and CDR2 is SQIVND (reference sequence). The CDR3 length is 16 residues. Enrolled through a virtual design, the participants were between 18 and 89 years of age and came from around 25 US areas. Self-reported history from a screening survey and questionnaire set each donor's cohort. In the 2 weeks before study entry, exposed participants met a COVID-19 case, which was PCR-confirmed or clinician-diagnosed.

The sequencing sample was made of PBMCs or T cells enriched from blood (not recorded which). This clonotype was obtained from a woman aged 25 to 45 who had been exposed to COVID-19. The gene calls are TRBV19 and TRBJ1-2; 9 bases are shared with TRBD1. The CDR3 spells CASSRGTGNLNYGYTF. CDR3 DNA sequence: TGTGCCAGTAGTAGAGGGACAGGGAACCTGAACTATGGCTACACCTTC.